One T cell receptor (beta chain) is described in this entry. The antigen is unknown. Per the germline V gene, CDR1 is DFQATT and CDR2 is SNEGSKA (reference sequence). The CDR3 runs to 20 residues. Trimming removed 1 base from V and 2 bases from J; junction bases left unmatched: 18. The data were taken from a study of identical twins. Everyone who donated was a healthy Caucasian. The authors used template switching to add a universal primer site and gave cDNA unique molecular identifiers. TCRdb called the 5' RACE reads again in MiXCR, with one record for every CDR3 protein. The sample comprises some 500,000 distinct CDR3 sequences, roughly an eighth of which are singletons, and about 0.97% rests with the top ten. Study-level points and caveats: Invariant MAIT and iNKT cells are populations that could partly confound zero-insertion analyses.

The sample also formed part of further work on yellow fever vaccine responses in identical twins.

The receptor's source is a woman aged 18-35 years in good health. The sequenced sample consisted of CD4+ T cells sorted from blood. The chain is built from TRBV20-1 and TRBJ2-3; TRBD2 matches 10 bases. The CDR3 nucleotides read TGCAGTGCTAGAGCCTCAGGGGTAGCGGGAGGACCTTTTTACACAGATACGCAGTATTTT. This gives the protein CSARASGVAGGPFYTDTQYF.